The T cell receptor (beta chain) under discussion was sequenced for a study of post-analysis software for immune sequencing data. On the study more broadly: Secondary progressive, relapsing-remitting and progressive-relapsing multiple sclerosis were among the included disease courses. The study, taken as a whole, reports: The normalized Chao1 diversity of multiple sclerosis patients was significantly lower than that of controls. F measure grouped same-batch samples tightly together. Four or five TRBV segments, including TRBV5-6, TRBV5-1 and TRBV20-1, were more frequent in patients than controls.

Unique-molecular-identifier-tagged TCR beta cDNA libraries were used. Between about 0.85 and 10 million T cells gave rise to 500,000 to 650,000 cDNA molecules. MiXCR was run by TCRdb on the PCR reads, yielding one entry per CDR3 protein. Among around 400,000 distinct CDR3 sequences, roughly 38% were seen once, and the ten largest hold less than 8%. Of note for this clonotype: The antigen is unknown.

The germline V gene encodes CDR1 DFQATT and CDR2 SNEGSKA (reference sequence). With 5 bases removed from V and 13 bases from J, the gap between germline ends came to 15 bases. This CDR3 has 11 residues. The sequenced material came from blood. The TCR sequence derives from a girl aged 2-10 years with multiple sclerosis. The chain links TRBV20-1 to TRBJ2-1; D might be TRBD2 (5 bases). The CDR3 is CSAVAGETQFF. DNA of the CDR3: TGCAGTGCTGTAGCCGGGGAGACCCAGTTCTTC.